This T cell receptor beta chain was identified during a study of blood T cell repertoires in COVID-19. Study at large: Samples representing acute and convalescent COVID-19 were sourced from the United States, Italy and Spain. The cDNA or gDNA used as material had been derived from T cells, B-cell-depleted T cells, or PBMCs.

In the authors' workflow: How many nucleated cells were present was estimated from reference gene primer amplification. The data were produced by immunoSEQ multiplex PCR, yet TCRdb's version contains in-frame clones alone and is incomplete. That table supplies the V and J calls and clone size; D and trimming were determined from the DNA. This repertoire shows around 120,000 clones, 69% found once; its top ten account for approximately 2%. The CDR3 consists of 12 residues. V dropped 4 bases and J dropped 8 bases, with 8 bases sitting between them. Per germline, CDR1 SGHNT and CDR2 YENEEA. What was sequenced was peripheral blood. V gene TRBV11-3 combines with J gene TRBJ2-2; possible D gene TRBD1, 6 bases. This clonotype was sampled from a woman between 65 and 79 years old with acute or convalescent COVID-19. The CDR3 DNA reads as TGTGCCAGCAGCTCCACAGGGGGGGAGCTGTTTTTT. This codes for CASSSTGGELFF.